This T cell receptor beta chain was recorded in a study of cytomegalovirus exposure and HLA in healthy donors. Study-wide results and limits: Common viral pathogens were later found to be apparently linked to several of the most significant clusters. The study flagged some 180 TCR beta chains as cytomegalovirus-associated. Another analysis was done later, and it associated 17,000 or so TCR beta sequences with HLA alleles at 0.05 false discovery rate.

Concerning this clone: Its target is unknown.

The CDR3 loop spans 15 amino acids. V shed 7 bases and J shed 0 bases, with 15 bases lying between them. Germline CDR1 is MNHEY and CDR2 is SVGAGI. With 60 Vbeta and 13 Jbeta primers, the PCR was carried out. Profiled with immunoSEQ multiplex PCR; TCRdb holds only in-frame clones, not every one. In total, the table holds 130,000 or so clones. Source material: PBMCs. This sequence originates from a woman aged 40 to 50 in good health and CMV-seronegative. J is TRBJ1-1 and V is TRBV6-5, with D hard to call. This CDR3 is CASTFGISMNTEAFF. The CDR3 DNA follows: TGTGCCAGCACCTTCGGGATTTCCATGAACACTGAAGCTTTCTTT.